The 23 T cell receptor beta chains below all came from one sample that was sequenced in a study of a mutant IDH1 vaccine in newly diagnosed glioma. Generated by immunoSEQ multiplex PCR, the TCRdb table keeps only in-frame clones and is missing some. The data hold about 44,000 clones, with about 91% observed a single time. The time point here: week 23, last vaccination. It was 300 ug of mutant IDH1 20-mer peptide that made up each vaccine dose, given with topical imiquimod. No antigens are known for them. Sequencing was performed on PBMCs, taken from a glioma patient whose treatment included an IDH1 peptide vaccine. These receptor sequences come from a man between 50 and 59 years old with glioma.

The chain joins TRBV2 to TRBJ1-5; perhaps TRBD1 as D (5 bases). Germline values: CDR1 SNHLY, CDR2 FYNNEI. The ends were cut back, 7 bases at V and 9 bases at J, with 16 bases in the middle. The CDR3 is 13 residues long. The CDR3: CASTDVARGPQHF. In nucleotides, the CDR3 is TGTGCCAGCACCGACGTGGCGAGGGGGCCCCAGCATTTT.

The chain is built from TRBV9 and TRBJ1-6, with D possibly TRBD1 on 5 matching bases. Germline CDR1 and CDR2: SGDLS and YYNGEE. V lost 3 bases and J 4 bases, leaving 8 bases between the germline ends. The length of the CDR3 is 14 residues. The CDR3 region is CASSAQEYNSPLHF. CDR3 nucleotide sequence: TGTGCCAGCAGCGCACAGGAATATAATTCACCCCTCCACTTT.

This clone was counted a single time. The CDR3 loop reads CAWEAGPREQYF. The CDR3 region has the DNA TGTGCCTGGGAGGCCGGGCCTCGGGAGCAGTACTTC. V is TRBV7-9 and J is TRBJ2-7, with a weak D call TRBD2 (6 bases). Germline CDR1 SEHNR, CDR2 FQNEAQ (reference sequence). The CDR3 spans 12 residues. V was pared by 11 bases and J by 7 bases, with 18 bases between.

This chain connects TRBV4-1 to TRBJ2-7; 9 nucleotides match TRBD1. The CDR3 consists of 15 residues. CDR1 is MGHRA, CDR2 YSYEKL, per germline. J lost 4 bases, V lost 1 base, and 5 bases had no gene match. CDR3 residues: CASSQGQGDGYEQYF. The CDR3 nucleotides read TGCGCCAGCAGCCAAGGACAGGGGGATGGATACGAGCAGTACTTC.

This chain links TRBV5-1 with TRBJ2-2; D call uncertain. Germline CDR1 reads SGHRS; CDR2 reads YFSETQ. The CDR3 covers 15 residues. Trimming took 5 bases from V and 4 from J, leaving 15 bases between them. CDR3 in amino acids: CASRWRLGSTGELFF. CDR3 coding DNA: TGCGCCAGCAGGTGGCGATTGGGTAGCACCGGGGAGCTGTTTTTT.

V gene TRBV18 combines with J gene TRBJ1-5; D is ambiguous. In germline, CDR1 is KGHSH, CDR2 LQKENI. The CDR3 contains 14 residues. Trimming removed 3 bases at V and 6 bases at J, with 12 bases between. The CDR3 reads CASSPDLEGQPQHF. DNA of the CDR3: TGTGCCAGCTCACCTGACCTAGAAGGTCAGCCCCAGCATTTT.

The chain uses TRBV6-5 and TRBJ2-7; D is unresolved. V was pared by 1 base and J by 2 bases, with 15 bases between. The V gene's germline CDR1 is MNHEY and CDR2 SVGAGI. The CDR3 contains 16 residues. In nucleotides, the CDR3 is TGTGCCAGCAGTTACTTCCCTGGATTCCTACCCTACGAGCAGTACTTC. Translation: CASSYFPGFLPYEQYF.

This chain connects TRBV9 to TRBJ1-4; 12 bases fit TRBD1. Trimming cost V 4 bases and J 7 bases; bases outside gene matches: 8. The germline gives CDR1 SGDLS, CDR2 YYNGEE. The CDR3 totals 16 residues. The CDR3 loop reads CASSHSAGQGAEKLFF. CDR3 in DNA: TGTGCCAGCAGCCACAGCGCGGGACAGGGGGCTGAAAAACTGTTTTTT.

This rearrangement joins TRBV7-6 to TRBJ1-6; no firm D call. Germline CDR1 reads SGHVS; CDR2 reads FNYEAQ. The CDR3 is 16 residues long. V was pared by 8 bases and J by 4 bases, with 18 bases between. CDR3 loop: CASFPCVDLYNSPLHF. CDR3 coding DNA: TGTGCCAGCTTCCCTTGTGTGGATCTATATAATTCACCCCTCCACTTT. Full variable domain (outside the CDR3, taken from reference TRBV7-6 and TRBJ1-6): GAGVSQSPRYKVTKRGQDVALRCDPISGHVSLYWYRQALGQGPEFLTYFNYEAQQDKSGLPNDRFSAERPEGSISTLTIQRTEQRDSAMYRCASFPCVDLYNSPLHFGNGTRLTVT.

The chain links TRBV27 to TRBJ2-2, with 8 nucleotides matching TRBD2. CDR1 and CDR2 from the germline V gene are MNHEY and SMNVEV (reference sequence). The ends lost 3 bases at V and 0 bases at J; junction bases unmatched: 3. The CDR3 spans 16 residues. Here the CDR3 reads CASSFGLAANTGELFF. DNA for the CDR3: TGTGCCAGCAGTTTTGGACTAGCAGCGAACACCGGGGAGCTGTTTTTT.

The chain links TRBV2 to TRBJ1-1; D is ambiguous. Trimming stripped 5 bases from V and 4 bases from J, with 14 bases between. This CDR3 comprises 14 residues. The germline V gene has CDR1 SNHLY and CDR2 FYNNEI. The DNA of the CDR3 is TGTGCCAGCAGTCTTAACCGGGAGGGCACTGAAGCTTTCTTT. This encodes CASSLNREGTEAFF. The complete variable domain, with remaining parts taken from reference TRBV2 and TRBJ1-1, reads EPEVTQTPSHQVTQMGQEVILRCVPISNHLYFYWYRQILGQKVEFLVSFYNNEISEKSEIFDDQFSVERPDGSNFTLKIRSTKLEDSAMYFCASSLNREGTEAFFGQGTRLTVV.

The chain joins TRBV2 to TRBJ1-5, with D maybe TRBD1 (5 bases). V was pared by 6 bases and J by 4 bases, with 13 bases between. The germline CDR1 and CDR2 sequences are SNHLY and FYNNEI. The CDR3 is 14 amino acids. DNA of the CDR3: TGTGCCAGCAGGCCGGGACTGCTAAATCAGCCCCAGCATTTT. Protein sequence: CASRPGLLNQPQHF.

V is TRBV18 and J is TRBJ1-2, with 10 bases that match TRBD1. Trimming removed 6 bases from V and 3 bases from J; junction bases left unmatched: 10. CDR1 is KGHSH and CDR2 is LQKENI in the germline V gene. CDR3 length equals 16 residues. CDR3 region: CASSQNTGTGDYGYTF. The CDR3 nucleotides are TGTGCCAGCTCGCAAAACACCGGGACAGGGGACTATGGCTACACCTTC.

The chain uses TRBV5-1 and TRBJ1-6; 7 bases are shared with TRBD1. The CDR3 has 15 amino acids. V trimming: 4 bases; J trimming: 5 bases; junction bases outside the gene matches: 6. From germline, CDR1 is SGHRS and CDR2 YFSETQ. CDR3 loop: CASSPGQINNSPLHF. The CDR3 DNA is TGCGCCAGCAGCCCGGGACAGATTAATAATTCACCCCTCCACTTT.

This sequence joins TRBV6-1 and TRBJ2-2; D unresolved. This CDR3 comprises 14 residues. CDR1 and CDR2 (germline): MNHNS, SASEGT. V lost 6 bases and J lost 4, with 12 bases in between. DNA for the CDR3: TGTGCCAGCAGCTCCTGGGGTAGCACCGGGGAGCTGTTTTTT. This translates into CASSSWGSTGELFF.

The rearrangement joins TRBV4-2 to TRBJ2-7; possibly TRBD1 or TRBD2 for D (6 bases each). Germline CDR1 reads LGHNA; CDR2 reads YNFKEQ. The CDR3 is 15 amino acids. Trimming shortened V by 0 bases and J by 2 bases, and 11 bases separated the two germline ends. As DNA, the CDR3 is TGTGCCAGCAGCCAAGACTCGGGGGCGGCCTACGAGCAGTACTTC. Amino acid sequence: CASSQDSGAAYEQYF.

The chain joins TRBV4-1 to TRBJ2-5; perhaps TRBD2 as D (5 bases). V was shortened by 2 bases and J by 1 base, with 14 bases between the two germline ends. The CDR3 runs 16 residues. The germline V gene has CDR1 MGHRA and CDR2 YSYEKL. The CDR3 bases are TGCGCCAGCAGCCAACAACCCGCCGGGATCCAAGAGACCCAGTACTTC. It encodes CASSQQPAGIQETQYF.

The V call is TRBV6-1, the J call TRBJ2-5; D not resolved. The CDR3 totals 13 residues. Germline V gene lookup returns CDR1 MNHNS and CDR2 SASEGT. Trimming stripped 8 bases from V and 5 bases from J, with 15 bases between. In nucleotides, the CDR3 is TGTGCCAGCCTTCTCACGCTGGGGGAGACCCAGTACTTC. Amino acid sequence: CASLLTLGETQYF.

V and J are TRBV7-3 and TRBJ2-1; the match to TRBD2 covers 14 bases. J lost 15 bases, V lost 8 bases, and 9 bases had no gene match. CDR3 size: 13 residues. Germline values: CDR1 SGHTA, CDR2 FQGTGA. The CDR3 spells CASGVGTSGSWFF. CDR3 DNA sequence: TGTGCCAGCGGCGTAGGGACTAGCGGGAGTTGGTTCTTC.

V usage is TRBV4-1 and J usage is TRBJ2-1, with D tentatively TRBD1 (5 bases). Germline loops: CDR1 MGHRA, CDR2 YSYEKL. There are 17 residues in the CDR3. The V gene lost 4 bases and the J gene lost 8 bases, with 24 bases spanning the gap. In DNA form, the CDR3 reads TGCGCCAGCAGCCCTTATGGGGCGGCTACCTCCTCGGATGAGCAGTTCTTC. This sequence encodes CASSPYGAATSSDEQFF.

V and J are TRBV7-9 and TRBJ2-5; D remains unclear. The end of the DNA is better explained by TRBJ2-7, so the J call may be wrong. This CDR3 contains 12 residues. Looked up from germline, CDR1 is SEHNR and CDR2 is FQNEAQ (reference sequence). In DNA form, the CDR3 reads TGTGCCAGCAGCCTCAAACCCTACGAGCAGTACTTC. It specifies CASSLKPYEQYF.

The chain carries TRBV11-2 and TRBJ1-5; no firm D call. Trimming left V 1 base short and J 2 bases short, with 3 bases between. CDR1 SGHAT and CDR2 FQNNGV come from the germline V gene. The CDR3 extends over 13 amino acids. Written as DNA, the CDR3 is TGTGCCAGCAGCTTAGTTGGCAATCAGCCCCAGCATTTT. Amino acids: CASSLVGNQPQHF.

The CDR3 is CASGLENTEAFF. The CDR3 DNA is TGTGCTAGTGGTTTGGAAAACACTGAAGCTTTCTTT. J is TRBJ1-1 and V is TRBV12-5; no reliable D call. Trimming left V 1 base short and J 2 bases short, with 2 bases between. CDR1 and CDR2 (germline): LGHNT, FRNRAP. The CDR3 has 12 amino acids.